These 19 T cell receptor beta chains were sequenced from one sample in a study of identical twins. TCRdb re-called the 5' RACE reads with MiXCR, one entry per CDR3 protein. The sample lists 350,000 to 450,000 distinct CDR3 sequences; approximately 17% were seen once. The specimen sequenced was naive T cells sorted from blood. The receptors derive from a man aged 50 to 60 in good health.

Remarks on this clonotype: A much larger clone is a single base away; this may be a read error. The conserved phenylalanine or tryptophan normally closing the CDR3 is absent here, so this likely arose from a read error. V is TRBV4-3 and J is TRBJ2-3; D gene unclear. CDR1 LGHNA and CDR2 YSLEER come from the germline V gene. V was pared by 5 bases and J by 0 bases, with 6 bases between. The CDR3 contains 13 residues. CDR3 sequence reads: CASSEYSTDTQYI. The CDR3 DNA reads TGCGCCAGCAGCGAATACAGCACAGATACGCAGTATATT.

This clonotype has a count of ten or more. V and J are TRBV4-1 and TRBJ1-2; D remains unclear. V was trimmed by 0 bases and J by 2 bases, leaving 13 bases between them. This CDR3 comprises 16 residues. Per the germline V gene, CDR1 is MGHRA and CDR2 is YSYEKL. CDR3 loop: CASSQDPAPGNYGYTF. The CDR3 nucleotides read TGCGCCAGCAGCCAAGATCCCGCCCCGGGAAACTATGGCTACACCTTC.

The table lists this clonotype with a few counts. This chain uses TRBV4-2 with TRBJ2-6; possible D gene TRBD1, 6 bases. Germline V lookup: CDR1 LGHNA, CDR2 YNFKEQ. The CDR3 has 18 residues. V gave up 0 bases and J gave up 1 base, with 13 bases separating them. This chain's CDR3 is CASSQDRTDSSGANVLTF. DNA for the CDR3: TGTGCCAGCAGCCAAGATAGGACAGACTCTTCTGGGGCCAACGTCCTGACTTTC.

This clonotype was recorded at least ten times. This CDR3 reads CASSLAWGGSSYNEQFF. The CDR3 region has the DNA TGTGCCAGCAGCTTGGCCTGGGGGGGGAGCTCCTACAATGAGCAGTTCTTC. The chain recombines TRBV5-5 with TRBJ2-1, with 7 bases aligning to TRBD2. Germline V gives CDR1 SGHKS, CDR2 YYEKEE (reference sequence). The CDR3 has 17 amino acids. The J segment lost 0 bases and the V segment lost 0 bases, leaving 6 bases of the junction unmatched.

Ten or more counts support this clonotype. The rearrangement links TRBV6-6 to TRBJ1-1, with D unresolved. This CDR3 has 13 amino acids. Trimming removed 5 bases from V and 7 bases from J, with 14 bases in between. Germline CDR1 and CDR2: MNHNY and SVGAGI (reference sequence). The CDR3: CASSPIDGIEAFF. The CDR3 DNA reads TGTGCCAGCAGTCCGATCGACGGGATTGAAGCTTTCTTT.

There are a few counts of this clonotype. V gene TRBV12-3 or TRBV12-4 combines with J gene TRBJ1-5; D is perhaps TRBD1 (6 bases). Deletions cut 5 bases from V and 5 bases from J, with 13 bases between. The length of the CDR3 is 14 residues. The CDR3, as DNA: TGTGCCAGCAGTCTACCGGGGGCGCATCAGCCCCAGCATTTT. Protein: CASSLPGAHQPQHF.

V usage is TRBV7-2 and J usage is TRBJ2-5; 10 nucleotides match TRBD2. V dropped 5 bases and J dropped 5; count of bases not matched to a gene: 8. The CDR3 contains 15 residues. Germline V gene data show CDR1 as SGHTA and CDR2 as FQGNSA. CDR3 region: CASSQLAGVLETQYF. DNA of the CDR3: TGTGCCAGCAGCCAGCTAGCGGGAGTTCTTGAGACCCAGTACTTC.

This chain uses TRBV5-1 with TRBJ2-3; tentatively, D is TRBD2 (6 bases). V was shortened by 0 bases and J by 1 base, with 9 bases between the two germline ends. The CDR3 consists of 15 residues. CDR1 and CDR2 (germline): SGHRS, YFSETQ. CDR3 nucleotides: TGCGCCAGCAGCTTGGCACCGGGGGGCACAGATACGCAGTATTTT. Protein product: CASSLAPGGTDTQYF.

This clonotype was counted at least ten times. J is TRBJ2-1 and V is TRBV11-2; D is unclear. V was trimmed by 0 bases and J by 0 bases, leaving 6 bases between them. The CDR3 extends over 15 amino acids. CDR1 and CDR2 (germline): SGHAT, FQNNGV. As DNA, the CDR3 is TGTGCCAGCAGCTTAGAATACAGCTCCTACAATGAGCAGTTCTTC. Translation: CASSLEYSSYNEQFF.

Comment on this clonotype: Since a much larger clone is just one base distant, this may be a read error. V is TRBV28 and J is TRBJ1-6; D unresolved. The CDR3 is 15 residues long. Germline assignment: CDR1 MDHEN and CDR2 SYDVKM. Trimming took 4 bases from V and 0 from J, leaving 7 bases between them. The CDR3 region has the DNA TGTGCCAGCAGTTCCGAGAGCTCCTATAATTCACCCCTCCACTTT. Amino acids: CASSSESSYNSPLHF.

There are a few counts of this clonotype. This chain uses TRBV24-1 with TRBJ2-3; tentative D call: TRBD1 (6 bases). This CDR3 region has 14 residues. CDR1 is KGHDR and CDR2 is SFDVKD in the germline V gene. V was shortened by 12 bases and J by 1 base, with 16 bases between the two germline ends. Here the CDR3 reads CAVHRAGGTDTQYF. As DNA, the CDR3 is TGTGCCGTTCACCGGGCAGGGGGCACAGATACGCAGTATTTT.

This clonotype has a handful of counts. CDR3 in amino acids: CSASLAGKDQETQYF. The CDR3 coding sequence is TGCAGTGCTAGTTTGGCAGGGAAGGATCAAGAGACCCAGTACTTC. V and J are TRBV20-1 and TRBJ2-5; D is possibly TRBD1 (5 bases). Germline V lookup: CDR1 DFQATT, CDR2 SNEGSKA (reference sequence). This CDR3 spans 15 amino acids. V lost 3 bases, J lost 2 bases, and 16 bases lay in between.

This clonotype was seen more than once but under ten times. The genes are TRBV4-1 and TRBJ2-3, with unresolved D. Germline V gives CDR1 MGHRA, CDR2 YSYEKL. The V end was cut by 0 bases, the J end by 7 bases, with 11 bases between. The CDR3 loop spans 14 amino acids. This CDR3 reads CASSQEMNLNTQYF. The CDR3 DNA sequence: TGCGCCAGCAGCCAAGAGATGAACTTGAATACGCAGTATTTT.

There are many counts of this clonotype. The chain has TRBV20-1 and TRBJ2-7; the D gene is possibly TRBD2 (6 bases). Per the germline V gene, CDR1 is DFQATT and CDR2 is SNEGSKA (reference sequence). The CDR3 spans 16 residues. The V end was cut by 5 bases, the J end by 4 bases, with 24 bases between. The CDR3 DNA is TGCAGTGCTTCCTTAAGTTTGGAGGGCCATGGGTACGAGCAGTACTTC. It codes for CSASLSLEGHGYEQYF.

This clonotype has ten or more counts. The CDR3 loop reads CASSPEWADRGTFF. The CDR3, as DNA: TGTGCCAGCAGCCCTGAGTGGGCGGACAGGGGTACTTTCTTT. The rearrangement uses TRBV7-9 and TRBJ1-1, with 9 bases matching TRBD1. The CDR3 contains 14 residues. Looked up from germline, CDR1 is SEHNR and CDR2 is FQNEAQ (reference sequence). V gave up 5 bases and J gave up 12 bases; unmatched junction bases: 13.

The sample holds a few counts of this clonotype. The CDR3 is CASSEFGVRYEQYF. The CDR3 bases are TGTGCCAGCAGTGAATTTGGGGTCCGCTACGAGCAGTACTTC. The chain is built from TRBV6-1 and TRBJ2-7; D gene uncertain. Trimming pared 2 bases from V and 3 bases from J, leaving 11 bases between. This CDR3 comprises 14 residues. Germline CDR1 is MNHNS and CDR2 is SASEGT.

J is TRBJ2-2 and V is TRBV20-1; the D is unclear. The V end lost 0 bases, the J end lost 0 bases, and 8 bases lay between the germline ends. Germline loops: CDR1 DFQATT, CDR2 SNEGSKA (reference sequence). The CDR3 is 15 residues long. CDR3 DNA: TGCAGTGCTAGAGAAGTGTTCACGAACACCGGGGAGCTGTTTTTT. Protein sequence: CSAREVFTNTGELFF.

The V call is TRBV7-8, the J call TRBJ2-1; D is uncertain. The CDR3 sequence is 14 residues long. Germline CDR1 reads SGHVS; CDR2 reads FQNEAQ. V gave up 3 bases and J gave up 8 bases, with 14 bases separating them. The DNA of the CDR3 is TGTGCCAGCAGCTTGAGTTTTGCCAAGGATGAGCAGTTCTTC. It encodes CASSLSFAKDEQFF.

V gene TRBV9 combines with J gene TRBJ2-1; 10 bases are shared with TRBD1. Germline assignment: CDR1 SGDLS and CDR2 YYNGEE. The CDR3 consists of 17 residues. The junction had 4 bases not matched to a gene; V was cut back by 0 bases and J by 1 base. CDR3 loop: CASSVAPGQGSYNEQFF. The DNA for the CDR3 is TGTGCCAGCAGCGTAGCACCGGGACAGGGGTCCTACAATGAGCAGTTCTTC.